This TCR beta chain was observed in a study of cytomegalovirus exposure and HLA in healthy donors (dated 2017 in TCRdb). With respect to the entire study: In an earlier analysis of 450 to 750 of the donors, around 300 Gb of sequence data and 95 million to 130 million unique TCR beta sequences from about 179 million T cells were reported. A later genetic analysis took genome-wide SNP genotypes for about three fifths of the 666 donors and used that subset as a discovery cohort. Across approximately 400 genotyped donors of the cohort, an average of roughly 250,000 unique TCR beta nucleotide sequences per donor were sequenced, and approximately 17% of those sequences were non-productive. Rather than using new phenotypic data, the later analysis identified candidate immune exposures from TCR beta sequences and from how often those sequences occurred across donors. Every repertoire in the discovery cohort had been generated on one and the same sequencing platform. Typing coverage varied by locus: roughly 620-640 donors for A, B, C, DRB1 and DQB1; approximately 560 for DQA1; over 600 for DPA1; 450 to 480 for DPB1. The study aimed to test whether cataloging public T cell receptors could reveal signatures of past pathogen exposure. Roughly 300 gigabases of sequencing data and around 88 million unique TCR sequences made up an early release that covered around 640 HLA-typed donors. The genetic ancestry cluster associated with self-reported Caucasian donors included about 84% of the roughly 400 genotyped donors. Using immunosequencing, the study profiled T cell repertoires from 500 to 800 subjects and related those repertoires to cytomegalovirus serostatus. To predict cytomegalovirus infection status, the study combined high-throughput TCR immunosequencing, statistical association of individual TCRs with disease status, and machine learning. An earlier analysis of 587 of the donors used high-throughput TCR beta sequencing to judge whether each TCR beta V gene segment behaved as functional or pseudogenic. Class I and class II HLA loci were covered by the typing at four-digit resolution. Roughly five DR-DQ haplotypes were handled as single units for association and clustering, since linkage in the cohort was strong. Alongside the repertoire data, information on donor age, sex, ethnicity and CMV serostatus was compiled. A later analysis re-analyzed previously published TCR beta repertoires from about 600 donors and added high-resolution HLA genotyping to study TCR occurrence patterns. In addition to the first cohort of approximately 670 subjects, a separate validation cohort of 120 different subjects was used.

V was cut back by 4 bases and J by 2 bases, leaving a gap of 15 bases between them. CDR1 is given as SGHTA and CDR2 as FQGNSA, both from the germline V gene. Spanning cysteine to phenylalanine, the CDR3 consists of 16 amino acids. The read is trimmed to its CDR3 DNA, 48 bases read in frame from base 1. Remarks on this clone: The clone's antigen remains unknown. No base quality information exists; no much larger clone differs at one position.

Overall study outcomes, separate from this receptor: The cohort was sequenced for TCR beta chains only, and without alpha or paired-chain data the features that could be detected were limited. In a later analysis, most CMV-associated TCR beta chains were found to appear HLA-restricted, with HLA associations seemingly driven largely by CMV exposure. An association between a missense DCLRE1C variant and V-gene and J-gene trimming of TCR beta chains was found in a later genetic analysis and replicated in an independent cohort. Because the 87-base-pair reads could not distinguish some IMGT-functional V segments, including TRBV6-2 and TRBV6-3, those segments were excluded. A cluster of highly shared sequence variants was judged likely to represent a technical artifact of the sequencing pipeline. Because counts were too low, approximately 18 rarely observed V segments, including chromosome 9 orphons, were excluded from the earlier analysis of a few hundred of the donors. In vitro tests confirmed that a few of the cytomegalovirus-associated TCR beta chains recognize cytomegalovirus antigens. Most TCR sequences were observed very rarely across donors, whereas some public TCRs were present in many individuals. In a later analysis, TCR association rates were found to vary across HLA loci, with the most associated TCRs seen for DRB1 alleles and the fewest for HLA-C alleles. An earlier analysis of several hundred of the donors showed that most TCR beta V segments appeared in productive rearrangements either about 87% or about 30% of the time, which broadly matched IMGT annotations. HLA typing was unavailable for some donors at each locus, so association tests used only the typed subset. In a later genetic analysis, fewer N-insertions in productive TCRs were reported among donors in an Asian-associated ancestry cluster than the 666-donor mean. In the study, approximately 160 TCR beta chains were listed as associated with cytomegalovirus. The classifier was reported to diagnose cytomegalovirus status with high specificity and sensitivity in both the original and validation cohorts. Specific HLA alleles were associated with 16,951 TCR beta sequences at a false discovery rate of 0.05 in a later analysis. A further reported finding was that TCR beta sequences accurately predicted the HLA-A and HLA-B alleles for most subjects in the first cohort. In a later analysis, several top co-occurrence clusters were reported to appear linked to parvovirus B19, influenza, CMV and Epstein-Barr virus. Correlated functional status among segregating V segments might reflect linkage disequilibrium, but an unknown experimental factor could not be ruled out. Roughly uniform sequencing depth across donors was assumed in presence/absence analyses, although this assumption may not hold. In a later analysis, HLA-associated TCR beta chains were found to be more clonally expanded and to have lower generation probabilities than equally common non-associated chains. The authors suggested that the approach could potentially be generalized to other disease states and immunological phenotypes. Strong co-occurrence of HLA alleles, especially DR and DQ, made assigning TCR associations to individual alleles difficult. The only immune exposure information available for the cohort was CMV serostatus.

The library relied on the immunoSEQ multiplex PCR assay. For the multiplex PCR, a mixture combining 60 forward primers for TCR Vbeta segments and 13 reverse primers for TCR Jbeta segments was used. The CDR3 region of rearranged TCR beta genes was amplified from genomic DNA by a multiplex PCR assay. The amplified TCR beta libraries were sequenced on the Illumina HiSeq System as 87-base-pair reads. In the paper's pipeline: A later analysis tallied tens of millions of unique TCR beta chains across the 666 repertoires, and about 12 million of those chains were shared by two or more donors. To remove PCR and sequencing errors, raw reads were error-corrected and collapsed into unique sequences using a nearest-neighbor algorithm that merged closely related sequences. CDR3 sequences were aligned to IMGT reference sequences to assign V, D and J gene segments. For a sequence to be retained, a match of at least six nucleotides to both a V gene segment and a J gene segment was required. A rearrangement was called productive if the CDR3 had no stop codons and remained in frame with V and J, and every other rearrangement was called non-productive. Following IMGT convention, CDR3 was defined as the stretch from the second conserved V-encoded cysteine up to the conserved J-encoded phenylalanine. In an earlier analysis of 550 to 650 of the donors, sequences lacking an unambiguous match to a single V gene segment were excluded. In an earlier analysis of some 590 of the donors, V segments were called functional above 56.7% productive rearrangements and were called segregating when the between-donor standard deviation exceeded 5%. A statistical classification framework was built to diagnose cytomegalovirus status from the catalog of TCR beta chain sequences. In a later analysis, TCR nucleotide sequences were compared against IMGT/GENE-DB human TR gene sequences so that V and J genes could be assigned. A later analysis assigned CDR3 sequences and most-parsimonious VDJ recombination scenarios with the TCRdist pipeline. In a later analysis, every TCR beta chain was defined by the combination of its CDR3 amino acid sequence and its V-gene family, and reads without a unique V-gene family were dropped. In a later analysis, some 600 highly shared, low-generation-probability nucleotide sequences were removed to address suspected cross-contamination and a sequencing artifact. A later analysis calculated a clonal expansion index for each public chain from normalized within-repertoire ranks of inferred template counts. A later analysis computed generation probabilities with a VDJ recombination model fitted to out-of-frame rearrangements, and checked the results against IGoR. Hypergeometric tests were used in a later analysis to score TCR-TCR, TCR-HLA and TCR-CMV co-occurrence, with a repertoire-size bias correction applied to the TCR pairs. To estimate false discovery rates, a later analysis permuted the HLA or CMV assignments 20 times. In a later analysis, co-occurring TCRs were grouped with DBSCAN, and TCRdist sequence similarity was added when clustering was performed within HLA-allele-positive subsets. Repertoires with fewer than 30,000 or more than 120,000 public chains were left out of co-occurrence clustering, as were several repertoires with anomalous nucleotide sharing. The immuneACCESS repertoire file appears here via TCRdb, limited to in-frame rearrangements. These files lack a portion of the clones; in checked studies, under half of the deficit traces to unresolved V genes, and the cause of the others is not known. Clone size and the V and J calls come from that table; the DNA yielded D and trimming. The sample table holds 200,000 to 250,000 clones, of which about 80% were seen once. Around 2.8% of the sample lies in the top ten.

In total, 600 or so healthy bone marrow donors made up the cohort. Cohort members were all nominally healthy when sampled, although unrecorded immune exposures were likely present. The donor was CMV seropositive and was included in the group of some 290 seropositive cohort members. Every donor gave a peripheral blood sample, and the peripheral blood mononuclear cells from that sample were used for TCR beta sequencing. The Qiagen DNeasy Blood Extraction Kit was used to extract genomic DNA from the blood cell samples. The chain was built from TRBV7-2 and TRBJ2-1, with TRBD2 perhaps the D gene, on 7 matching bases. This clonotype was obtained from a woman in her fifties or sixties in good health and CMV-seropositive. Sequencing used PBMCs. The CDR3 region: CASSSGGALTYNEQFF. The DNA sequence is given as TGTGCCAGCAGCTCTGGGGGGGCACTAACCTACAATGAGCAGTTCTTC. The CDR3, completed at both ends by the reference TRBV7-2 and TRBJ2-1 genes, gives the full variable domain GAGVSQSPSNKVTEKGKDVELRCDPISGHTALYWYRQSLGQGLEFLIYFQGNSAPDKSGLPSDRFSAERTGGSVSTLTIQRTQQEDSAVYLCASSSGGALTYNEQFFGPGTRLTVL.